This record looks at one T cell receptor (beta chain) sequence and its context. Its antigen is still unknown. All of the isolated RNA was reverse transcribed, so expressed TCRB transcripts were sequenced. The average output of naive, central memory and regulatory T cell samples was roughly 3.6 million reads. Measured with immunoSEQ multiplex PCR; TCRdb has only the in-frame clones, and not every one. This sample has under 400,000 clones, with 10% to 15% found just once. Germline V lookup: CDR1 SGHTA, CDR2 FQGTGA. Losses at the gene ends were 2 bases for V and 5 bases for J; bases not matched to a gene: 3. This CDR3 region has 15 residues. The data were obtained in a study of beta chain features in type 1 diabetes. Study-level points and caveats: Naive, central memory and Treg TCRB repertoires appeared more alike in patients than in healthy donors. Insertions were fewer and deletions more numerous at VDJ junctions in type 1 diabetes patients. Across all four CD4+ subsets, people with type 1 diabetes showed modestly shorter TCRB CDR3s.

Staining for CD45RO/CCR7/CD25/CD127/CD95/CD27 allowed sorting of CD4+ naive, central memory, regulatory and stem cell-like memory cells. The chain joins TRBV7-3 to TRBJ2-1, with 10 bases lining up with TRBD2. The receptor was derived from a woman aged 18-29 years with type 1 diabetes. Sequencing was carried out using naive CD4+ T cells from blood. The CDR3 coding sequence is TGTGCCAGCAGCTTACGGCTAGCGGGGGACAATGAGCAGTTCTTC. Its translation is CASSLRLAGDNEQFF.